This T cell receptor beta chain was profiled in a study of T cell responses to AZD1222 COVID-19 vaccine (dated by TCRdb to the early 2020s). With respect to the entire study: AZD1222 recipients given second doses at about 4 weeks or at about 12 weeks were pooled, since spike-specific TCR depth and breadth were not found to differ between the two schedules. TCR sequencing was performed for 233 trial participants, of whom about 200 were given two doses of AZD1222 and roughly 25 were given two doses of MenACWY control vaccine. Trial participants were enrolled into age subgroups of 18-55, 56-69 and 70-plus years, which contained roughly 150, 30 and 60 TCR-sequenced participants, respectively. Here is what the overall study found, with its caveats: Most participants were white British and females outnumbered males, and the authors suggested that clonal diversity may have been underestimated. Epitopes outside the regions mutated in the B.1.351 and B.1.1.7 variants were reportedly recognized by nearly half of the unique spike-specific TCRs. The 56-69-year group was small, and its depth increase did not reach significance, likely because of low power. Spike-specific TCR breadth and depth rose significantly after two AZD1222 doses compared with day 0 and with MenACWY recipients. No day 14 peak-response samples were available, so repertoires were characterized only after the peak T cell response. Only a handful of AZD1222 recipients were SARS-CoV-2 seropositive at baseline, limiting conclusions about previously exposed vaccinees. The vaccine-associated CD4 TCRs covered the entire spike protein, and the dominant responses fell in regions 160-218 and 743-854.

The CDR3 regions of human TCRbeta chains were analyzed by immunosequencing. The authors' analysis ran thus. Repertoire TCRs were checked for matches against a reference library of SARS-CoV-2-specific TCRs that had been generated using the MIRA antigen-specificity platform. Breadth was defined as the fraction of unique TCRs that were SARS-CoV-2-associated, and depth was defined as the fraction of total T cells that were SARS-CoV-2-associated. Using the MIRA data, each spike-specific TCR was mapped to the spike region that the TCR reacts to and placed in a CD4 or CD8 class. Log10-transformed breadth and depth values were compared by one-way ANOVA with Sidak's multiple comparisons tests. Drawn from immuneACCESS, this table holds only the in-frame rearrangements with V and J called that TCRdb kept. Clones are partly lost; checked studies trace under half to an unresolved V gene and leave the rest unexplained. The DNA was the basis for D and trimming; V, J and clone size are from that table. The table for this sample lists 80,000 or so clones; around nine tenths of them were counted only once. The ten largest clones represent around 1.5% of the sample.

With regard to this clone: Its antigen is unknown. No base quality information exists; no much larger clone differs at one position.

CDR1 is given as SGHRS and CDR2 as YFSETQ, both from the germline V gene. The cysteine opens and the phenylalanine closes a CDR3 of 15 amino acids. CDR3 DNA is the only sequence kept; it has 45 bases, read in frame from the first base. Trimming removed 3 bases from V and 3 bases from J; the gene matches leave 4 bases unexplained. The intended sense of this specimen's time point label: baseline before first vaccination. Samples from vaccinated people were obtained from the UK trials COV001 and COV002, which included a single-blind randomized controlled phase 2/3 trial of AZD1222 (ChAdOx1 nCoV-19) in healthy adults. For TCRbeta chain sequencing, PBMC samples from trial participants were taken at day 0 and at day 28 after the second dose.

This TCR came from an adult in good health. The sequences come from peripheral blood, collected on day 0 of AZD1222 vaccination. This chain joins TRBV5-1 to TRBJ1-5, with 9 bases aligning to TRBD1. At the DNA level, the sequence is TGCGCCAGCAGCTCGGGACAGGGTGACAATCAGCCCCAGCATTTT. Translated, this gives CASSSGQGDNQPQHF.